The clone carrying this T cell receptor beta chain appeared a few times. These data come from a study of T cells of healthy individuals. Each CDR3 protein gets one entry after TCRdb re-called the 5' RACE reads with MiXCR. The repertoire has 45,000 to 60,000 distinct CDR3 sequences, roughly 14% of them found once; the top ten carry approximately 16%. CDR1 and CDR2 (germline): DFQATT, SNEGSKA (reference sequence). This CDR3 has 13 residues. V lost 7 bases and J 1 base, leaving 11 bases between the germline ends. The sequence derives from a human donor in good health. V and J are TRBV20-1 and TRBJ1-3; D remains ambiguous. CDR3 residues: CSDPDGSGNTIYF. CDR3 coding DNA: TGCAGTGATCCCGACGGATCTGGAAACACCATATATTTT.